This TCR beta chain was profiled in a study of blood T cell repertoires in COVID-19. The wider study: Italy, Spain and the United States were the sources of the convalescent and acute COVID-19 samples. The analysed material was cDNA or gDNA that came from T cells, B-cell-depleted T cells, or PBMCs.

Cohorts were determined from participant-reported clinical history. CDR1 is MDHEN, CDR2 SYDVKM, per germline. This CDR3 has 18 amino acids. The J segment lost 9 bases and the V segment lost 3 bases, leaving 15 bases of the junction unmatched. Original methodology: Quantification of nucleated cells was approximated via reference gene primer amplification. Data came from immunoSEQ multiplex PCR; TCRdb stores just in-frame clones and leaves some out. The V and J calls and clone size are taken from that table; D and trimming were inferred from the DNA. The repertoire holds under 300,000 clones, approximately 90% seen once, with 2.3% in the top ten.

The chain joins TRBV28 to TRBJ1-6; 9 bases align to TRBD1. The source material was PBMCs or T cells enriched from blood (not recorded which). This TCR was sampled from a woman in her 40s with acute COVID-19. The CDR3 coding sequence is TGTGCCAGCAGTTTCCACACAGGGGGCGCGCTGCTGGGTTCACCCCTCCACTTT. It yields the protein CASSFHTGGALLGSPLHF.